This is a list of T cell receptor beta chains from one sample in a study of early T cells in non-severe SARS-CoV-2 infection. TCRdb re-analysed the 5' RACE reads in MiXCR, keeping a single row per CDR3 protein. This sample yields some 88,000 distinct CDR3 sequences, of which around 16% are seen a single time; 4.5% to 6.5% belongs to the top ten. The specimen comprised whole blood, sampled at baseline. The receptors were sampled from an adult who was a healthcare worker with PCR-confirmed SARS-CoV-2 infection or an uninfected control (not recorded which). CDR3s include the opening cysteine and the closing phenylalanine or tryptophan. The D gene is left open where the match is weak. Only part of the rows carry a size: once, few, many, or a class if the clone is expanded.

TRBJ2-7 TRBV20-1 NA NA CSATPLDYTYEQYF TGCAGTGCTACGCCATTGGACTACACCTACGAGCAGTACTTC
TRBJ2-3 TRBV2 TRBD2 NA CASSAQRGNTDTQYF TGTGCCAGCAGTGCCCAGCGGGGTAACACAGATACGCAGTATTTT
TRBJ2-2 TRBV7-6 NA many CASSLRLPGSNTGELFF TGTGCCAGCAGCTTGCGCCTGCCCGGGAGTAACACCGGGGAGCTGTTTTTT
TRBJ2-7 TRBV12-3/TRBV12-4 TRBD2 few CASSLKGLAAEQYF TGTGCCAGCAGCCTCAAGGGACTAGCAGCCGAGCAGTACTTC
TRBJ2-5 TRBV7-6 TRBD2 few CASSLREPVGTQYF TGTGCCAGCAGCTTGCGGGAGCCGGTAGGGACCCAGTACTTC
TRBJ1-2 TRBV7-2 NA many CASSSYNQGTETF TGTGCCAGCAGCTCGTACAATCAGGGTACAGAGACCTTC
TRBJ1-3 TRBV11-2 NA few CASSLRPDRHSGNTIYF TGTGCCAGCAGCCTCAGACCGGACAGACACTCTGGAAACACCATATATTTT
TRBJ2-6 TRBV5-1 NA NA CASTMTGSGANVLTF TGCGCCAGCACCATGACGGGGTCTGGGGCCAACGTCCTGACTTTC
TRBJ1-3 TRBV5-4 NA NA CASSLETASGNTIYF TGTGCCAGCAGCTTGGAGACGGCCTCTGGAAACACCATATATTTT
TRBJ2-1 TRBV12-3/TRBV12-4 NA few CASSFSRGEQFF TGTGCCAGCAGTTTCTCCAGGGGTGAGCAGTTCTTC
TRBJ2-7 TRBV5-6 NA NA CASSLGPPGRGEQYF TGTGCCAGCAGCTTGGGTCCCCCAGGGAGAGGGGAGCAGTACTTC
TRBJ2-5 TRBV11-2 TRBD1 NA CASSPGTGALVRETQYF TGTGCCAGCAGTCCCGGGACAGGGGCGTTAGTTCGAGAGACCCAGTACTTC
TRBJ2-3 TRBV20-1 TRBD2 NA CSAEGRDGDTQYF TGCAGTGCAGAGGGGAGGGACGGAGATACGCAGTATTTT
TRBJ2-3 TRBV27 NA few CASRGPILGSTQYF TGTGCCAGCAGGGGCCCGATCTTAGGGAGTACGCAGTATTTT
TRBJ2-5 TRBV7-2 NA many CASSPGGLETQYF TGTGCCAGCAGCCCAGGCGGACTAGAGACCCAGTACTTC
TRBJ2-5 TRBV3-1 NA many CASRLGGTETQYF TGTGCCAGCAGACTCGGCGGAACGGAGACCCAGTACTTC
TRBJ2-5 TRBV4-3 TRBD1 few CASSQDFTTGGGQDHEETQYF TGCGCCAGCAGCCAAGATTTCACAACAGGAGGGGGACAGGACCACGAAGAGACCCAGTACTTC
TRBJ1-4 TRBV20-1 NA few CSAREVTGNEKLFF TGCAGTGCTAGAGAGGTCACAGGGAATGAAAAACTGTTTTTT
TRBJ1-1 TRBV2 NA few CASSPAPNTEAFF TGTGCCAGCAGTCCAGCCCCGAACACTGAAGCTTTCTTT
TRBJ1-1 TRBV7-2 NA few CASSLVVAAEAFF TGTGCCAGCAGCTTAGTCGTAGCCGCTGAAGCTTTCTTT
TRBJ2-2 TRBV21-1 NA NA CASSNKGVTVLLFF TGTGCCAGCAGCAATAAAGGGGTGACTGTTCTGCTGTTTTTT
TRBJ1-5 TRBV4-3 NA few CASSPDRGGSNQPQHF TGCGCCAGCAGCCCAGATCGGGGGGGTAGCAATCAGCCCCAGCATTTT
TRBJ2-7 TRBV4-2 TRBD1 many CASSLSGTGDEQYF TGTGCCAGCAGCCTGTCCGGGACAGGGGACGAGCAGTACTTC
TRBJ2-7 TRBV28 TRBD2 few CASNPSGAYEQYF TGTGCCAGCAATCCTAGCGGAGCCTACGAGCAGTACTTC
TRBJ2-7 TRBV25-1 NA many CASSESYTSYEQYF TGTGCCAGCAGTGAGTCATACACCTCCTACGAGCAGTACTTC
TRBJ2-5 TRBV28 NA many CASSLYRYQETQYF TGTGCCAGCAGTTTGTATCGGTACCAAGAGACCCAGTACTTC
TRBJ2-1 TRBV7-8 TRBD1 many CASSTRTGQSEQFF TGTGCCAGCAGCACAAGGACAGGGCAAAGTGAGCAGTTCTTC
TRBJ1-1 TRBV20-1 NA few CSAGGAFF TGCAGTGCTGGGGGGGCTTTCTTT
TRBJ1-2 TRBV7-2 TRBD1 many CASSQTGDYGYTF TGTGCCAGCAGCCAGACAGGGGATTATGGCTACACCTTC
TRBJ1-1 TRBV5-6 NA NA CASISIGGADRNTEAFF TGTGCCAGCATAAGTATCGGGGGAGCGGATCGGAACACTGAAGCTTTCTTT
TRBJ1-3 TRBV20-1 NA few CSASIGPSGNTIYF TGCAGTGCTAGTATCGGACCATCTGGAAACACCATATATTTT
TRBJ2-5 TRBV7-9 TRBD2 few CASSHREGQETQYF TGTGCCAGCAGCCACCGGGAGGGCCAAGAGACCCAGTACTTC
TRBJ1-2 TRBV7-9 NA few CASSLARNGYTF TGTGCCAGCAGCTTGGCACGGAATGGCTACACCTTC
TRBJ1-6 TRBV7-9 TRBD1 NA CASSWGRQGGNSPLHF TGTGCCAGCAGCTGGGGAAGACAGGGGGGAAATTCACCCCTCCACTTT
TRBJ2-2 TRBV4-3 NA few CASSQEGGELFF TGCGCCAGCAGCCAAGAAGGCGGGGAGCTGTTTTTT
TRBJ1-5 TRBV19 TRBD1 NA CASSTQGKHQPQHF TGTGCCAGTAGTACACAGGGGAAACATCAGCCCCAGCATTTT
TRBJ2-7 TRBV5-1 NA NA CASSWSGRSYEQYF TGCGCCAGCAGCTGGAGCGGTCGTTCCTACGAGCAGTACTTC
TRBJ1-5 TRBV24-1 TRBD1 few CATSDSRQGTQPQHF TGTGCCACCAGTGATTCCAGACAGGGGACTCAGCCCCAGCATTTT
TRBJ2-7 TRBV18 TRBD1 many CASSPETGGYEQYF TGTGCCAGCTCACCAGAGACAGGGGGCTACGAGCAGTACTTC
TRBJ1-2 TRBV7-2 NA NA CASSAQLGGYTF TGTGCCAGCAGTGCCCAACTAGGCGGCTACACCTTC
TRBJ2-5 TRBV11-3 NA few CASSFTAVETQYF TGTGCCAGCAGCTTTACAGCCGTCGAGACCCAGTACTTC
TRBJ1-2 TRBV20-1 NA NA CSARPPGTGLYGYTF TGCAGTGCTAGACCCCCAGGAACCGGGCTTTATGGCTACACCTTC
TRBJ2-3 TRBV10-2 NA NA CASSELGTDTQYF TGCGCCAGCAGTGAACTCGGCACAGATACGCAGTATTTT
TRBJ2-3 TRBV29-1 TRBD1 few CSVIRGRDTQYF TGCAGCGTTATAAGGGGGCGGGATACGCAGTATTTT
TRBJ2-7 TRBV27 TRBD2 many CASSFTGTSYEQYF TGTGCCAGCAGTTTCACCGGGACTAGCTACGAGCAGTACTTC
TRBJ2-7 TRBV9 NA once CASSVEQRSDEQYF TGTGCCAGCAGCGTAGAACAGCGATCTGACGAGCAGTACTTC
TRBJ2-1 TRBV4-1 NA many CASSRVTSGNEQFF TGCGCCAGCAGCCGCGTCACATCGGGGAATGAGCAGTTCTTC
TRBJ2-5 TRBV29-1 NA NA CSVEGGDNQRRF TGCAGCGTTGAAGGAGGGGACAACCAGCGTCGCTTC
TRBJ2-6 TRBV10-3 TRBD1 NA CAISTTTGAAGANVLTF TGTGCCATCAGTACAACGACAGGGGCAGCTGGGGCCAACGTCCTGACTTTC
TRBJ2-1 TRBV7-9 NA many CASTNPPRAEQFF TGTGCCAGCACCAACCCCCCAAGGGCCGAGCAGTTCTTC